This T cell receptor (beta chain) was sequenced during a study of T cell responses to AZD1222 COVID-19 vaccine. Measured with immunoSEQ multiplex PCR; TCRdb has only the in-frame clones, and not every one. In the table there are over 130,000 clones, roughly 91% of which are singletons. The CDR3 sequence is 15 residues long. Germline values: CDR1 MNHEY, CDR2 SVGEGT. Trimming stripped 2 bases from V and 10 bases from J, with 17 bases between. The rearrangement links TRBV6-2 or TRBV6-3 to TRBJ1-4; D remains ambiguous. The origin of this receptor is an adult who received the AZD1222 COVID-19 vaccine. The starting material was peripheral blood, obtained 28 days after the second AZD1222 dose. This chain's CDR3 is CASSYGQTGVGKLFF. The CDR3 DNA reads as TGTGCCAGCAGTTACGGGCAGACGGGTGTTGGAAAACTGTTTTTT.